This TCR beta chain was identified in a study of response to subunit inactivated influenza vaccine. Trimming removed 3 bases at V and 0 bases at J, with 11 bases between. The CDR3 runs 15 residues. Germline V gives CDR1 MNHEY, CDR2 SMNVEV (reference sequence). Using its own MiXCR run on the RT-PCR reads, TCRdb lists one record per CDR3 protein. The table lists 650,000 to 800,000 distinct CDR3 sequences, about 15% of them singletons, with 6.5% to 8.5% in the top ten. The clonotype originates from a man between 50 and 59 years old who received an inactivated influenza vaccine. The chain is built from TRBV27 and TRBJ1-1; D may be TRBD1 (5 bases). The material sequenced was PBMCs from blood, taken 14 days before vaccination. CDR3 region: CASSFARDLNTEAFF. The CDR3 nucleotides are TGTGCCAGCAGTTTTGCAAGGGACCTGAACACTGAAGCTTTCTTT.